This passage covers 3 T cell receptor beta chains from one sample sequenced in a study of cytomegalovirus exposure and HLA in healthy donors. The PCR employed 60 Vbeta primers together with 13 Jbeta primers. Assay: immunoSEQ multiplex PCR; the TCRdb copy retains only in-frame clones and omits some. The table lists under 110,000 clones, 65% to 80% of them singletons. The sample comprised PBMCs. The receptors come from a woman aged 45-65 years in good health and CMV-seropositive.

The rearrangement uses TRBV5-1 and TRBJ2-5; 12 bases align to TRBD2. Germline CDR1 is SGHRS and CDR2 is YFSETQ. V was pared by 4 bases and J by 1 base, with 11 bases of the junction left unmatched. The CDR3 totals 18 residues. CDR3 amino acids: CASSARLAGVPVQETQYF. The CDR3 DNA is TGCGCCAGCAGCGCAAGACTAGCGGGGGTCCCTGTCCAAGAGACCCAGTACTTC.

The V and J genes are TRBV4-1 and TRBJ1-5; TRBD1 matches at 8 bases. The CDR3 extends over 15 amino acids. With 3 bases clipped from V and 4 bases from J, the junction kept 5 bases outside the gene matches. Germline V lookup: CDR1 MGHRA, CDR2 YSYEKL. The CDR3 DNA follows: TGCGCCAGCAGCCAGGCGACAGGGGATAATCAGCCCCAGCATTTT. Encoded protein: CASSQATGDNQPQHF.

This clone was seen just once. The rearrangement links TRBV7-9 to TRBJ1-1; D is ambiguous. Germline values: CDR1 SEHNR, CDR2 FQNEAQ (reference sequence). Trimming left V 5 bases short and J 4 bases short, with 17 bases between. The CDR3 contains 15 residues. CDR3 region: CASSPEALLGTEAFF. In nucleotides, the CDR3 is TGTGCCAGCAGCCCGGAGGCCCTTTTGGGCACTGAAGCTTTCTTT.